This section outlines one TCR beta chain sequence together with its context. This sample was included in a study of blood T cell repertoires in COVID-19. Study at large: From the United States, Italy and Spain came samples of acute and convalescent COVID-19.

The CDR3 spans 12 residues. Germline CDR1 reads LGHDT; CDR2 reads YNNKEL (reference sequence). Deletions cut 0 bases from V and 7 bases from J, with 6 bases between. Sequencing was performed with immunoSEQ multiplex PCR; in TCRdb, only in-frame clones are kept and a portion is missing. Of over 100,000 clones in the sample, 91% were seen once. The V call is TRBV3-1 (or the pseudogene TRBV3-2), the J call TRBJ1-2; D is unclear. What was sequenced was peripheral blood. This TCR came from a young man with acute or convalescent COVID-19. CDR3 residues: CASSQDSRGYTF. The DNA of the CDR3 is TGTGCCAGCAGCCAAGATTCTCGTGGCTACACCTTC.